The present T cell receptor beta chain was sequenced within a study of T cells in Graves' hyperthyroidism and ophthalmopathy. CDR1 SQVTM and CDR2 ANQGSEA come from the germline V gene. This CDR3 spans 13 amino acids. The junction had 7 bases not matched to a gene; V was cut back by 4 bases and J by 5 bases. There were TCR beta CDR3 regions amplified from RNA transcripts. The study used the HTBI primer set for a first-round RT-PCR of the TCR CDR3. A single record per CDR3 protein comes from TCRdb applying MiXCR to the multiplex PCR reads. The sample yields 690,000 or so distinct CDR3 sequences, 15% to 20% seen once. This clonotype was counted many times. Patients aged 18 to 65 had newly diagnosed hyperthyroidism that had lasted under 2 months.

Sequenced input: blood. The chain uses TRBV29-1 and TRBJ2-7; TRBD1 matches at 8 bases. The clonotype comes from a woman aged 45-65 years with Graves' hyperthyroidism that later progressed to Graves' ophthalmopathy. CDR3 sequence reads: CSVGVTGDHEQYF. For the CDR3, the DNA is TGCAGCGTTGGTGTGACAGGGGACCACGAGCAGTACTTC.